This T cell receptor (beta chain) stems from a study of glioma-infiltrating T cells after dendritic cell vaccination. Study-wide context: Dendritic cell vaccination trial patients had either newly diagnosed or recurrent glioblastoma.

Only patients with spare fresh-frozen tumor and over two years of follow-up were included. Primers: 60 V beta forward and 13 J beta reverse. Assay: immunoSEQ multiplex PCR; the TCRdb copy retains only in-frame clones and omits some. Here the sample spans more than 85,000 clones, about 83% being singletons. The J segment lost 5 bases and the V segment lost 6 bases, leaving 5 bases of the junction unmatched. The CDR3 is made up of 14 amino acids. The germline V gene has CDR1 ENHRY and CDR2 SYGVKD. This clone has a single count. The chain has TRBV10-3 and TRBJ2-5; 11 nucleotides line up with TRBD2. The source material was blood, sampled before dendritic cell vaccination. The sequence was collected from a human donor with glioblastoma. CDR3 bases: TGTGCCATCAGCACTAGCGGGAGCCCGGAGACCCAGTACTTC. It specifies CAISTSGSPETQYF.